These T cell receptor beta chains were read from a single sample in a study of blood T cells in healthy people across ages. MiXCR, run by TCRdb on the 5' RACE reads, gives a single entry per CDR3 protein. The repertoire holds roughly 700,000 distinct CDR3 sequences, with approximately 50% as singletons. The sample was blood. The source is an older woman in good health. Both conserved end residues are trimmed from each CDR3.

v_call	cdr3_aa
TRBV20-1	SATPSSGKYNEQF
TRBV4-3	AGSQVLAVTDTQY
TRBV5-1	ASSPQALADYNEQF
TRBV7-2	ASLLSGASGRGYNEQF
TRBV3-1	ASSQEWLNEQF
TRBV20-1	SAWAPGGGYT
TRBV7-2	ASSPRTSAEAF
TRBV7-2	ASSFPSGRSYEQY
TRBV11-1	ASSSPGQGTTEAF
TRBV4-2	ASSQGTGVNQPQH
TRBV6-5	ASSAPGLAGGRTQY
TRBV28	ASTPGLAGPLKETQY
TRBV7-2	ASSLWGSGALSKNIQY
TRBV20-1	SAFGQGQNIQY